Each of the 10 T cell receptor beta chains below was sequenced from the same sample in a study of blood T cell repertoires in COVID-19. This table comes from immunoSEQ multiplex PCR, and its TCRdb copy is limited to in-frame clones, with some not included. The data hold around 130,000 clones, with roughly 79% observed a single time. Sequenced sample: peripheral blood. The receptors come from a human donor in a cohort sampled during active COVID-19.

The V and J genes are TRBV7-8 and TRBJ2-2; TRBD1 agrees at 7 bases. Germline V gene sequence: CDR1 SGHVS, CDR2 FQNEAQ. The CDR3 covers 16 residues. With V trimmed by 7 bases and J by 4 bases, 12 bases remained unmatched. The CDR3 region has the DNA TGTGCCAGCAATCCCCCAGGGACAGCGCGCACCGGGGAGCTGTTTTTT. Amino acids: CASNPPGTARTGELFF.

For the CDR3, the DNA is TGTGCCAGCAGCCAAAGAGCGGGACAGGGAGCCCTTGGCTACACCTTC. Protein sequence: CASSQRAGQGALGYTF. This chain links TRBV2 with TRBJ1-2; 9 bases agree with TRBD1. This CDR3 spans 16 amino acids. Germline values: CDR1 SNHLY, CDR2 FYNNEI. V dropped 6 bases and J dropped 7; count of bases not matched to a gene: 15.

This chain connects TRBV6-6 to TRBJ1-3; D is perhaps TRBD1 (5 bases). Trimming removed 2 bases from V and 7 bases from J, with 6 bases in between. The CDR3 is made up of 12 amino acids. Germline V gene data show CDR1 as MNHNY and CDR2 as SVGAGI (reference sequence). The CDR3 sequence is CASSYRGNTIYF. The CDR3 nucleotides read TGTGCCAGCAGTTACCGGGGGAACACCATATATTTT.

The genes are TRBV19 and TRBJ1-4; 10 bases map to TRBD1. CDR1 and CDR2 (germline): LNHDA, SQIVND (reference sequence). This CDR3 contains 15 residues. Trimming removed 4 bases from V and 7 bases from J; junction bases left unmatched: 6. CDR3 in amino acids: CASSTSRDRGEKLFF. CDR3 nucleotide sequence: TGTGCCAGTAGTACCTCCCGGGACAGGGGTGAAAAACTGTTTTTT.

The chain links TRBV6-1 to TRBJ2-5; 10 bases are a match to TRBD2. The CDR3 is 16 amino acids. CDR1 and CDR2 (germline): MNHNS, SASEGT. The junction had 6 bases not matched to a gene; V was cut back by 0 bases and J by 5 bases. CDR3 loop: CASSEALAGAGETQYF. The CDR3 nucleotides are TGTGCCAGCAGTGAAGCGCTAGCGGGGGCCGGGGAGACCCAGTACTTC.

Regarding this clone: The DNA is left out, because the CDR3 cannot be placed on it with certainty; the CDR3 is given as TCRdb lists it. The chain uses TRBV6-5 and TRBJ1-1; TRBD1 is the table's D call, not checked against the DNA. Germline CDR1 reads MNHEY; CDR2 reads SVGAGI. The length of the CDR3 is 14 amino acids, counting both ends. The CDR3 spells CASTTSVPAQGAFF.

The V call is TRBV2, the J call TRBJ1-1; 8 bases align to TRBD1. The CDR3 is 14 residues long. The J segment lost 4 bases and the V segment lost 6 bases, leaving 7 bases of the junction unmatched. From germline, CDR1 is SNHLY and CDR2 FYNNEI. The CDR3 region is CASSVDREVTEAFF. The CDR3 DNA follows: TGTGCCAGCAGCGTGGACAGGGAGGTCACTGAAGCTTTCTTT.

This chain links TRBV9 with TRBJ2-1, with 8 bases that match TRBD2. Germline values: CDR1 SGDLS, CDR2 YYNGEE. The CDR3 sequence is 15 residues long. The V gene end was trimmed by 4 bases and the J gene end by 2 bases; junction bases not matched to a gene: 5. CDR3: CASSNRTSPYNEQFF. DNA of the CDR3: TGTGCCAGCAGCAACAGGACTAGCCCCTACAATGAGCAGTTCTTC. The whole variable domain, filled in from reference TRBV9 and TRBJ2-1, reads DSGVTQTPKHLITATGQRVTLRCSPRSGDLSVYWYQQSLDQGLQFLIQYYNGEERAKGNILERFSAQQFPDLHSELNLSSLELGDSALYFCASSNRTSPYNEQFFGPGTRLTVL.

The chain is built from TRBV6-1 and TRBJ1-1, with TRBD1 as a possible D gene (5 bases). This CDR3 spans 15 amino acids. V gave up 0 bases and J gave up 11 bases, with 19 bases separating them. Looked up from germline, CDR1 is MNHNS and CDR2 is SASEGT. CDR3 coding DNA: TGTGCCAGCAGTGAAGCGCTAGGTTCCCAGGGAAAGGCTTTCTTT. It translates to CASSEALGSQGKAFF.

There are a few counts of this clone. This chain uses TRBV18 with TRBJ1-1; possible D gene TRBD1, 5 bases. V lost 4 bases and J lost 1, with 10 bases in between. CDR1 and CDR2 (germline): KGHSH, LQKENI. The CDR3 length is 14 residues. As DNA, the CDR3 is TGTGCCAGCTCACTAGGGGCAGCGAACACTGAAGCTTTCTTT. Protein: CASSLGAANTEAFF.